A single sample gave rise to the 4 T cell receptor beta chains below, sequenced in a study of control samples from healthy donors and cancer patients. TCRdb's table, derived via immunoSEQ multiplex PCR, lists solely in-frame clones and lacks some. The sample carries 150,000 to 200,000 clones, around 94% recorded once. Sequencing was carried out using PBMCs. The origin of the receptors is a man in his sixties with colorectal cancer.

The CDR3 is CASSERDDTEAFF. CDR3 in DNA: TGTGCCAGCAGTGAACGGGACGACACTGAAGCTTTCTTT. The chain uses TRBV6-1 and TRBJ1-1, with D perhaps TRBD1 (5 bases). The CDR3 extends over 13 amino acids. Germline V gene sequence: CDR1 MNHNS, CDR2 SASEGT. V shed 2 bases and J shed 3 bases, with 7 bases lying between them.

This chain uses TRBV15 with TRBJ1-5; D not resolved. The germline V and J ends were trimmed by 0 bases and 0 bases, with 12 bases remaining between them. Germline assignment: CDR1 LNHNV and CDR2 YYDKDF (reference sequence). The CDR3 covers 17 residues. CDR3 DNA sequence: TGTGCCACCAGCAGAGATTTCGGCACGGCTAGCAATCAGCCCCAGCATTTT. It codes for CATSRDFGTASNQPQHF.

This chain connects TRBV2 to TRBJ1-1; TRBD1 might be the D (6 bases). CDR1 is SNHLY, CDR2 FYNNEI, per germline. There are 13 residues in the CDR3. The V end lost 6 bases, the J end lost 0 bases, and 8 bases lay between the germline ends. This CDR3 reads CASRQGMNTEAFF. DNA of the CDR3: TGTGCCAGCAGGCAGGGGATGAACACTGAAGCTTTCTTT.

The chain is built from TRBV18 and TRBJ2-7; D perhaps matches TRBD2 (6 bases). The CDR3 length is 14 residues. The ends were cut back, 4 bases at V and 6 bases at J, with 16 bases in the middle. The V gene's germline CDR1 is KGHSH and CDR2 LQKENI. The DNA of the CDR3 is TGTGCCAGCTCACTAAGACAGACGCGGGGCGAGCAGTACTTC. As protein: CASSLRQTRGEQYF.